The rows below give T cell receptor beta chains drawn from one sample of a study of cytomegalovirus exposure and HLA in healthy donors. Sequencing used immunoSEQ multiplex PCR; TCRdb keeps in-frame clones, though not all of them. Of 110,000 or so clones in the sample, around 80% are singletons; the top ten hold about 2.5%. The sample was PBMCs. These receptors were obtained from a female donor in good health and CMV-seronegative. CDR3s include the opening cysteine and the closing phenylalanine or tryptophan. A D gene is named only where the DNA matches it firmly. Size values are once, few and many counts, or a class for expanded clones, and some rows have none.

J gene: TRBJ2-7
clone size: -
D gene: TRBD2
V gene: TRBV9
CDR3 protein: CASSPGTSGVYEQYF
CDR3 DNA: TGTGCCAGCAGCCCAGGGACTAGCGGGGTCTACGAGCAGTACTTC

J gene: TRBJ1-4
clone size: -
D gene: -
V gene: TRBV18
CDR3 protein: CASSPGRGGNEKLFF
CDR3 DNA: TGTGCCAGCTCGCCCGGCCGGGGTGGTAATGAAAAACTGTTTTTT

J gene: TRBJ1-6
clone size: -
D gene: -
V gene: TRBV19
CDR3 protein: CASSTRVAGMNSPLHF
CDR3 DNA: TGTGCCAGTAGTACAAGAGTGGCGGGGATGAATTCACCCCTCCACTTT

J gene: TRBJ2-7
clone size: -
D gene: -
V gene: TRBV2
CDR3 protein: CASSDPPKLDLTYEQYF
CDR3 DNA: TGTGCCAGCAGTGATCCCCCTAAACTGGACTTAACTTACGAGCAGTACTTC

J gene: TRBJ2-7
clone size: -
D gene: -
V gene: TRBV15
CDR3 protein: CATSRDLLDSLSYEQYF
CDR3 DNA: TGTGCCACCAGCAGAGATCTTCTGGACAGCCTCTCCTACGAGCAGTACTTC

J gene: TRBJ1-3
clone size: -
D gene: TRBD1
V gene: TRBV30
CDR3 protein: CAVDQGASGNTIYF
CDR3 DNA: TGTGCCGTCGATCAGGGGGCCTCTGGAAACACCATATATTTT

J gene: TRBJ2-7
clone size: -
D gene: TRBD1
V gene: TRBV5-1
CDR3 protein: CASSLKGQGLDEQYF
CDR3 DNA: TGCGCCAGCAGCTTGAAGGGACAGGGGCTGGACGAGCAGTACTTC

J gene: TRBJ1-2
clone size: -
D gene: -
V gene: TRBV5-1
CDR3 protein: CASSLDTYNYGYTF
CDR3 DNA: TGCGCCAGCAGCTTGGACACATATAACTATGGCTACACCTTC

J gene: TRBJ1-3
clone size: few
D gene: -
V gene: TRBV19
CDR3 protein: CASSMSSGNTIYF
CDR3 DNA: TGTGCCAGTAGTATGAGTTCTGGAAACACCATATATTTT

J gene: TRBJ1-1
clone size: -
D gene: TRBD1
V gene: TRBV19
CDR3 protein: CASTPRQGGSEAFF
CDR3 DNA: TGTGCCAGTACCCCACGACAGGGTGGCTCTGAAGCTTTCTTT

J gene: TRBJ1-1
clone size: -
D gene: -
V gene: TRBV5-1
CDR3 protein: CASSLGRGAYDTEAFF
CDR3 DNA: TGCGCCAGCAGCTTGGGCCGTGGGGCGTACGATACTGAAGCTTTCTTT

J gene: TRBJ2-1
clone size: -
D gene: TRBD1
V gene: TRBV14
CDR3 protein: CASSRGQGTDNEQFF
CDR3 DNA: TGTGCCAGCAGCCGAGGACAGGGGACGGACAATGAGCAGTTCTTC

J gene: TRBJ2-7
clone size: -
D gene: -
V gene: TRBV6-5
CDR3 protein: CASSYSYGEGSYEQYF
CDR3 DNA: TGTGCCAGCAGTTACTCTTACGGGGAAGGGTCCTACGAGCAGTACTTC

J gene: TRBJ2-1
clone size: -
D gene: TRBD2
V gene: TRBV9
CDR3 protein: CASSPTGTSGGIEQFF
CDR3 DNA: TGTGCCAGCAGCCCGACCGGGACTAGCGGGGGGATCGAGCAGTTCTTC

J gene: TRBJ2-3
clone size: -
D gene: TRBD2
V gene: TRBV6-4
CDR3 protein: CASSGQAGGSTDTQYF
CDR3 DNA: TGTGCCAGCAGTGGACAAGCGGGGGGGAGCACAGATACGCAGTATTTT

J gene: TRBJ2-5
clone size: once
D gene: -
V gene: TRBV11-2
CDR3 protein: CASSLEGSRQETQYF
CDR3 DNA: TGTGCCAGCAGCTTAGAGGGCAGCCGCCAAGAGACCCAGTACTTC

J gene: TRBJ1-2
clone size: once
D gene: TRBD1
V gene: TRBV2
CDR3 protein: CASSPRQGEGYTF
CDR3 DNA: TGTGCCAGCAGCCCCCGACAGGGGGAAGGCTACACCTTC

J gene: TRBJ2-7
clone size: few
D gene: -
V gene: TRBV18
CDR3 protein: CASSRAGLVEQYF
CDR3 DNA: TGTGCCAGCTCACGCGCAGGCCTCGTCGAGCAGTACTTC

J gene: TRBJ2-1
clone size: few
D gene: -
V gene: TRBV7-3
CDR3 protein: CASSSDNNEQFF
CDR3 DNA: TGTGCCAGCAGCTCGGACAACAATGAGCAGTTCTTC

J gene: TRBJ2-7
clone size: -
D gene: -
V gene: TRBV7-9
CDR3 protein: CASSFSGVQSYEQYF
CDR3 DNA: TGTGCCAGCAGCTTTTCAGGGGTTCAATCCTACGAGCAGTACTTC

J gene: TRBJ1-4
clone size: few
D gene: -
V gene: TRBV6-5
CDR3 protein: CASSYAGVEEKLFF
CDR3 DNA: TGTGCCAGCAGTTACGCGGGGGTGGAGGAAAAACTGTTTTTT

J gene: TRBJ2-3
clone size: -
D gene: TRBD2
V gene: TRBV6-5
CDR3 protein: CASRPGLVPDTQYF
CDR3 DNA: TGTGCCAGCAGGCCGGGACTAGTGCCCGATACGCAGTATTTT

J gene: TRBJ2-7
clone size: -
D gene: -
V gene: TRBV5-1
CDR3 protein: CASSLATETYEQYF
CDR3 DNA: TGCGCCAGCAGCTTGGCGACGGAGACCTACGAGCAGTACTTC

J gene: TRBJ1-5
clone size: -
D gene: -
V gene: TRBV7-2
CDR3 protein: CASSLSLGQPQHF
CDR3 DNA: TGTGCCAGCAGCTTATCTCTAGGTCAGCCCCAGCATTTT

J gene: TRBJ1-2
clone size: -
D gene: TRBD1
V gene: TRBV19
CDR3 protein: CASSATGVSPEEGYTF
CDR3 DNA: TGTGCCAGTAGTGCGACAGGGGTTAGCCCTGAGGAGGGCTACACCTTC

J gene: TRBJ1-2
clone size: -
D gene: -
V gene: TRBV30
CDR3 protein: CAWSWTEDGYTF
CDR3 DNA: TGTGCCTGGAGCTGGACGGAGGATGGCTACACCTTC

J gene: TRBJ2-6
clone size: few
D gene: TRBD1
V gene: TRBV10-2
CDR3 protein: CASSEPGQGSGANVLTF
CDR3 DNA: TGCGCCAGCAGTGAGCCAGGACAGGGATCTGGGGCCAACGTCCTGACTTTC

J gene: TRBJ2-3
clone size: once
D gene: -
V gene: TRBV18
CDR3 protein: CASSAGSGPDTQYF
CDR3 DNA: TGTGCCAGCTCAGCAGGGTCAGGGCCGGATACGCAGTATTTT

J gene: TRBJ2-7
clone size: -
D gene: -
V gene: TRBV30
CDR3 protein: CAWTGIGDDEQYF
CDR3 DNA: TGTGCCTGGACGGGGATTGGTGACGACGAGCAGTACTTC

J gene: TRBJ2-5
clone size: -
D gene: TRBD2
V gene: TRBV5-1
CDR3 protein: CASSSGTSDQETQYF
CDR3 DNA: TGCGCCAGCAGCTCCGGGACTAGCGACCAAGAGACCCAGTACTTC

J gene: TRBJ2-5
clone size: -
D gene: TRBD2
V gene: TRBV29-1
CDR3 protein: CSVQRGGTQETQYF
CDR3 DNA: TGCAGCGTCCAGCGGGGGGGAACGCAAGAGACCCAGTACTTC

J gene: TRBJ2-7
clone size: -
D gene: TRBD2
V gene: TRBV27
CDR3 protein: CASSYEAGGAYEQYF
CDR3 DNA: TGTGCCAGCAGTTACGAAGCGGGGGGCGCGTACGAGCAGTACTTC

J gene: TRBJ1-1
clone size: few
D gene: TRBD1
V gene: TRBV30
CDR3 protein: CAWSSQGILAFF
CDR3 DNA: TGTGCCTGGAGTTCACAGGGGATCTTAGCTTTCTTT

J gene: TRBJ2-2
clone size: -
D gene: TRBD1
V gene: TRBV7-6
CDR3 protein: CASSLAWQVRRDRGDSGELFF
CDR3 DNA: TGTGCCAGCAGCTTAGCATGGCAGGTCCGCCGGGACAGGGGAGATTCCGGGGAGCTGTTTTTT

J gene: TRBJ1-3
clone size: -
D gene: -
V gene: TRBV5-4
CDR3 protein: CASSLPGVSGNTIYF
CDR3 DNA: TGTGCCAGCAGCTTGCCAGGCGTCTCTGGAAACACCATATATTTT

J gene: TRBJ1-1
clone size: -
D gene: -
V gene: TRBV27
CDR3 protein: CASSLTPAQGITEAFF
CDR3 DNA: TGTGCCAGCAGTTTAACGCCGGCACAGGGTATCACTGAAGCTTTCTTT

J gene: TRBJ1-1
clone size: -
D gene: -
V gene: TRBV18
CDR3 protein: CASSPRVEMNTEAFF
CDR3 DNA: TGTGCCAGCTCACCGAGGGTTGAGATGAACACTGAAGCTTTCTTT

J gene: TRBJ2-1
clone size: -
D gene: TRBD2
V gene: TRBV6-5
CDR3 protein: CASNRLAGTNEQFF
CDR3 DNA: TGTGCCAGCAATCGACTAGCGGGGACCAATGAGCAGTTCTTC

J gene: TRBJ2-7
clone size: -
D gene: TRBD1
V gene: TRBV7-9
CDR3 protein: CASSPVGRGLEQYF
CDR3 DNA: TGTGCCAGCAGTCCCGTGGGCAGGGGGCTCGAGCAGTACTTC

J gene: TRBJ1-3
clone size: -
D gene: -
V gene: TRBV9
CDR3 protein: CASSDPGKNTIYF
CDR3 DNA: TGTGCCAGCAGTGATCCAGGGAAAAACACCATATATTTT